The 10 T cell receptor beta chains given below trace back to one sample, sequenced in a study of blood T cell repertoires in COVID-19. This table comes from immunoSEQ multiplex PCR, and its TCRdb copy is limited to in-frame clones, with some not included. The data contain roughly 220,000 clones, approximately 82% of them singletons. Sequenced material: PBMCs or T cells enriched from blood (not recorded which). The origin of the receptors is a man in his forties who had recovered from COVID-19.

This clone was counted a few times. This CDR3 reads CASSYGQGSEKLFF. The CDR3 DNA reads TGTGCCAGCAGCTACGGACAGGGAAGTGAAAAACTGTTTTTT. The genes are TRBV11-2 and TRBJ1-4; 8 bases fit TRBD1. The CDR3 sequence is 14 residues long. With V trimmed by 4 bases and J by 7 bases, 5 bases remained unmatched. The germline V gene has CDR1 SGHAT and CDR2 FQNNGV.

The chain joins TRBV29-1 to TRBJ1-6, with D uncertain. The V end was cut by 6 bases, the J end by 10 bases, with 16 bases between. CDR3 length equals 13 residues. Per the germline V gene, CDR1 is SQVTM and CDR2 is ANQGSEA. The CDR3 is CSVSGGRNSPLHF. In DNA, the CDR3 is TGCAGCGTATCCGGCGGGCGGAACTCACCCCTCCACTTT.

This clone was counted once. The chain recombines TRBV11-3 with TRBJ2-2; 11 positions match TRBD2. Trimming cost V 5 bases and J 6 bases; bases outside gene matches: 11. The germline V gene encodes CDR1 SGHNT and CDR2 YENEEA. The CDR3 is made up of 17 amino acids. The DNA of the CDR3 is TGTGCCAGCAGCGAAGAATTAGCGGGGGGGCCGGCCGGGGAGCTGTTTTTT. Translated: CASSEELAGGPAGELFF.

This clone showed up just once. The CDR3 spells CAGGQGNNSPLHF. DNA of the CDR3: TGTGCCGGAGGACAGGGGAATAATTCACCCCTCCACTTT. The V call is TRBV6-5, the J call TRBJ1-6, with 9 nucleotides matching TRBD1. V shed 11 bases, J shed 5 bases, and the junction held 4 bases outside the gene matches. From germline, CDR1 is MNHEY and CDR2 SVGAGI. The CDR3 contains 13 residues.

The chain recombines TRBV6-5 with TRBJ2-7; 7 nucleotides line up with TRBD1. This CDR3 is built from 15 residues. The germline V gene encodes CDR1 MNHEY and CDR2 SVGAGI. V was clipped by 6 bases and J by 3 bases; unmatched bases: 11. CDR3 in amino acids: CASRDRQGAGYEQYF. In DNA form, the CDR3 reads TGTGCCAGCAGAGACAGACAGGGAGCCGGCTACGAGCAGTACTTC.

The V gene is TRBV5-1, the J gene TRBJ1-1; TRBD1 is a possible D gene (5 bases). The CDR3 totals 15 residues. The V end was cut by 1 base, the J end by 5 bases, with 15 bases between. Germline lookup yields CDR1 SGHRS and CDR2 YFSETQ. Written as DNA, the CDR3 is TGCGCCAGCAGCTTGTTCGGTGCGGGGCAAACTGAAGCTTTCTTT. It is translated as CASSLFGAGQTEAFF.

V usage is TRBV7-9 and J usage is TRBJ2-5; 11 nucleotides line up with TRBD2. CDR3 length: 18 residues. Germline CDR1 SEHNR, CDR2 FQNEAQ (reference sequence). Trimming cost V 4 bases and J 4 bases; bases outside gene matches: 14. CDR3 region: CASSSRNPYSGGGETQYF. For the CDR3, the DNA is TGTGCCAGCAGCTCTAGAAACCCCTATAGCGGGGGGGGAGAGACCCAGTACTTC.

This chain links TRBV12-3 or TRBV12-4 with TRBJ2-1; tentatively, D is TRBD1 (6 bases). V lost 7 bases and J 8 bases, leaving 15 bases between the germline ends. The CDR3 runs 13 residues. CDR3 in amino acids: CASTPTGSDEQFF. DNA for the CDR3: TGTGCCAGCACCCCCACAGGGTCCGATGAGCAGTTCTTC.

The rearrangement links TRBV11-3 to TRBJ2-1; TRBD2 matches at 7 bases. In germline, CDR1 is SGHNT, CDR2 YENEEA. The CDR3 has 16 amino acids. With 5 bases clipped from V and 2 bases from J, the junction kept 9 bases outside the gene matches. The DNA of the CDR3 is TGTGCCAGCAGCCCCCGGCCTAGCGGTCCCTACAATGAGCAGTTCTTC. Protein sequence: CASSPRPSGPYNEQFF.

The chain uses TRBV3-1 (or the pseudogene TRBV3-2) and TRBJ2-3; D unclear. The germline gives CDR1 LGHDT, CDR2 YNNKEL (reference sequence). This CDR3 is built from 14 residues. Between the trimmed V and J ends, which lost 4 bases and 5 bases, there was a span of 13 bases. CDR3 sequence (DNA): TGTGCCAGCAGCCGCCCGGATGAGGAAGATACGCAGTATTTT. Encoded protein: CASSRPDEEDTQYF.